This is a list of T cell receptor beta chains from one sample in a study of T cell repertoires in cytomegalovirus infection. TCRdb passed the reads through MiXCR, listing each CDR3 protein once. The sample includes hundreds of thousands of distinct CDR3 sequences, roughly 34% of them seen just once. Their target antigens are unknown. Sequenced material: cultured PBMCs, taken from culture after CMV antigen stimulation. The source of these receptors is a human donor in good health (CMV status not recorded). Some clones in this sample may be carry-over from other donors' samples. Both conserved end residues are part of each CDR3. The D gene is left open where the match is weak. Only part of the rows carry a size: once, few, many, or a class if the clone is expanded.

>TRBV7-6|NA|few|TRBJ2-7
TGTGCCAGCAGCACAGACAACCACGAGCAGTACTTC
CASSTDNHEQYF
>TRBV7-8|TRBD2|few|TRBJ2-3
TGTGCCAGCAGCCCGAGGACTAGAAATACGCAGTATTTT
CASSPRTRNTQYF
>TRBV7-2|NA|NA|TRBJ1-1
TGTGCCAGCAGCTCACGAGGGAGGGGTGAAGCTTTCTTT
CASSSRGRGEAFF
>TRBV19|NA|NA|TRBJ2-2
TGTGCCAGTAGGGGGGGCAGGGTTCCCCTCAACACCGGGGAGCTGTTTTTT
CASRGGRVPLNTGELFF
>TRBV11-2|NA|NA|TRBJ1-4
TGTGCCAGCAGCTCCCGGGGCACCTCGAATGAAAAACTGTTTTTT
CASSSRGTSNEKLFF
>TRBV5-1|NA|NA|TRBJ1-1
TGCGCCAGCAGCTTGGAAGGGAACCTGAACACTGAAGCTTTCTTT
CASSLEGNLNTEAFF
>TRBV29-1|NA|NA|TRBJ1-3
TGCAGCGCACAGGGTTCTGGAAACACCATATATTTT
CSAQGSGNTIYF
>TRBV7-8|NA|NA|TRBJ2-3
TGTGCCAGCAGCCCCGCCCCCGGAAACGTTCCGGATACGCAGTATTTT
CASSPAPGNVPDTQYF
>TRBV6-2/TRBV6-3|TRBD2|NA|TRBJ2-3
TGTGCCAGCAAGCGTGGACTAGCGGGAGTTGGAGATACGCAGTATTTT
CASKRGLAGVGDTQYF
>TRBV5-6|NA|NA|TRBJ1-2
TGTGCCAGCAGCTCGTACATGAATGGCTACACCTTC
CASSSYMNGYTF
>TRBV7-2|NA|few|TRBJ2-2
TGTGCCAGCAGCTACCAGCCTTCGACCGGGGAGCTGTTTTTT
CASSYQPSTGELFF
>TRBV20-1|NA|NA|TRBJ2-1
TGCAGTGCTATTCGGGTTAAGGAGTACAATGAGCAGTTCTTC
CSAIRVKEYNEQFF
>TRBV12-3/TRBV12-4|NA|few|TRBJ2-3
TGTGCCAGCAGGAATATCCCCCGCCTAGCCCAGGATACGCAGTATTTT
CASRNIPRLAQDTQYF
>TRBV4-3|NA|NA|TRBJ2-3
TGCGCCAGCAGCCCTGGACTCGTTAATACGCAGTATTTT
CASSPGLVNTQYF
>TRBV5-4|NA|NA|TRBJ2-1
TGTGCCAGCAGCTTGCCCTTGACTACTCAGACTAATGAGCAGTTCTTC
CASSLPLTTQTNEQFF
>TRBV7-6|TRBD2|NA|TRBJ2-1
TGTGCCAGCAGCCTCGGACTAGCGGGAGTTGGAGAGGAGCAGTTCTTC
CASSLGLAGVGEEQFF
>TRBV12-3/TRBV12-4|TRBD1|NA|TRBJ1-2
TGTGCCAGCAGTCCCTCGACAGGGGGAGACTATGGCTACACCTTC
CASSPSTGGDYGYTF
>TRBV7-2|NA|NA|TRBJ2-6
TGTGCCAGCAACCCTAGCCCCGGGACGGTCTCTGGGGCCAACGTCCTGACTTTC
CASNPSPGTVSGANVLTF
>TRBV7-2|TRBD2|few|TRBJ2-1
TGTGCCAGCAGCCTATATTCTAGCGGGAGGGTAGGTTCCTACAATGAGCAGTTCTTC
CASSLYSSGRVGSYNEQFF
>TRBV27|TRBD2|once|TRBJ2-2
TGTGCCAGCAGTAAGCCGGGACTAACCACCGGGGAGCTGTTTTTT
CASSKPGLTTGELFF
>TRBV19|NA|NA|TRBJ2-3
TGTGCCAGTAGTATTTTGACAGACGCAGATACGCAGTATTTT
CASSILTDADTQYF
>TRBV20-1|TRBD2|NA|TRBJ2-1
TGCAGTGCGGCCGGGACTAGCGGATCCTACAATGAGCAGTTCTTC
CSAAGTSGSYNEQFF
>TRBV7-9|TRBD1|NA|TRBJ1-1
TGTGCCAGCAGGATAACCAGGGGGATAAACACTGAAGCTTTCTTT
CASRITRGINTEAFF
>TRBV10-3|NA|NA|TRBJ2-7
TGTGCCATCAGGGGGGGGCCGGGACTAACCTACGAGCAGTACTTC
CAIRGGPGLTYEQYF
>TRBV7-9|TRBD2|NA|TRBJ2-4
TGTGCCAGCAGCTTAGGACTAGCAAACATTCAGTACTTC
CASSLGLANIQYF
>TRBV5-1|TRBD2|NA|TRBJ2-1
TGCGCCAGCAGCCCCGCCGGGACTAGCGGGAAAAATGAGCAGTTCTTC
CASSPAGTSGKNEQFF